This record covers a single T cell receptor beta chain. Its target is not known. Germline loops: CDR1 ENHRY, CDR2 SYGVKD. This CDR3 has 16 residues. The data are from a study of CD8+CD57+ T cells in acquired aplastic anemia. Findings of the study overall: Patients and controls were found to share 25 to 30 CD8+ CDR3 sequences.

Genomic DNA was employed as the template in profiling TCR beta VDJ and CDR3. TCRdb analysed the reads with MiXCR anew, one entry per CDR3 protein. The data show over 150,000 distinct CDR3 sequences, about two thirds seen once. Patients selected for sequencing had displayed CD8+CD57+ cell expansion by flow cytometry. The specimen sequenced was sorted CD4+, CD8+, or CD8+CD57+ T cells (not recorded which) from PBMCs. The receptor comes from a human donor with aplastic anemia. J is TRBJ2-3 and V is TRBV10-3; maybe TRBD1 (6 bases). The DNA end favors TRBJ1-5, so the J call may be wrong. DNA of the CDR3: TGTGCCATCAGTGAGTTGGCTAGCGGGGGCACAGATACGCAGCATTTT. Translation: CAISELASGGTDTQHF.